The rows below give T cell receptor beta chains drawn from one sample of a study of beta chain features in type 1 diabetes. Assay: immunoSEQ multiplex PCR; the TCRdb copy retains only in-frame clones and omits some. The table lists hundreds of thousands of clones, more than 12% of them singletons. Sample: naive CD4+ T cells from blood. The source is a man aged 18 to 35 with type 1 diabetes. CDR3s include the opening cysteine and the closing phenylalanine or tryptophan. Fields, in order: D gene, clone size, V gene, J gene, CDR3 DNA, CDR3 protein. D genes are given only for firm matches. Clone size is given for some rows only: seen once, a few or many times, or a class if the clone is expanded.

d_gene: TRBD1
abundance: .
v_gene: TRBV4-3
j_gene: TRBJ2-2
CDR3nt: TGCGCCAGCAGCCAGTCCGGGACAGCGAACACCGGGGAGCTGTTTTTT
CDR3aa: CASSQSGTANTGELFF

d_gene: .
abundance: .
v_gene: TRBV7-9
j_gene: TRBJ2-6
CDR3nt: TGTGCCAGCAGCTTAGAAGGGGCCAACGTCCTGACTTTC
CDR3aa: CASSLEGANVLTF

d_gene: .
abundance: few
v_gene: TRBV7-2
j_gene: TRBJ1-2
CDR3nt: TGTGCCAGCAGCCTGGACAGTAACTATGGCTACACCTTC
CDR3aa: CASSLDSNYGYTF

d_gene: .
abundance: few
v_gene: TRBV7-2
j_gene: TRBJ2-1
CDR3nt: TGTGCCAGCAGCCTAGACGCAAACTATGAGCAGTTCTTC
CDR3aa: CASSLDANYEQFF

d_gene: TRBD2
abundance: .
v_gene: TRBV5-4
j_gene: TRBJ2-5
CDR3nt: TGTGCCAGCAGCTTGGGTGGCGGGGGGTCATGGGAGACCCAGTACTTC
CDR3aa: CASSLGGGGSWETQYF

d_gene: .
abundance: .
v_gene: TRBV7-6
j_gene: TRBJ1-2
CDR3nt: TGTGCCAGCAGCTTAGGGGCAACAGGGAAAAACTATGGCTACACCTTC
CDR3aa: CASSLGATGKNYGYTF

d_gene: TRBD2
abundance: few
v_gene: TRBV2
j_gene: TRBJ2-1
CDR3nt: TGTGCCAGCAGTGATTGGAGTGCGGGAGAGTGGGGCAATGAGCAGTTCTTC
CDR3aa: CASSDWSAGEWGNEQFF

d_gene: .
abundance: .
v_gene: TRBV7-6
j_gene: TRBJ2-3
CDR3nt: TGTGCCAGCAGCTTGAACCCGCCAGATACGCAGTATTTT
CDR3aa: CASSLNPPDTQYF

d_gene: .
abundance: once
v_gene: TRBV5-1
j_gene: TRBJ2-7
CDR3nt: TGCGCCAGCAGCTTGAAGCACGGATCCTACGAGCAGTACTTC
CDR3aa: CASSLKHGSYEQYF

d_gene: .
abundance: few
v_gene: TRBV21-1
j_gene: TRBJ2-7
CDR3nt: TGTGCCAGCAGCAAAGAGGACACTACCTACGAGCAGTACTTC
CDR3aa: CASSKEDTTYEQYF

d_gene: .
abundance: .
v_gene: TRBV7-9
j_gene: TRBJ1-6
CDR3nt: TGTGCCAGCAGAACCTATCCCGAGAGCGGTGGGTCACCCCTCCACTTT
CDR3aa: CASRTYPESGGSPLHF

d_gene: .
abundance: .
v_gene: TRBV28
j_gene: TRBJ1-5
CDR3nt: TGTGCCAGCAGCCTCGGGGGGTTCAATCAGCCCCAGCATTTT
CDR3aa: CASSLGGFNQPQHF

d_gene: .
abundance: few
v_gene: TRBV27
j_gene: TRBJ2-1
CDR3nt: TGTGCCAGCAGCCAGGGGACGGCGAATCTCAATGAGCAGTTCTTC
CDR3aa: CASSQGTANLNEQFF

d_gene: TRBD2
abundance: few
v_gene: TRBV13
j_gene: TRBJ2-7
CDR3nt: TGTGCCAGCAACCTTGGGACTAGCGGGGGTCACGAGCAGTACTTC
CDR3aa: CASNLGTSGGHEQYF

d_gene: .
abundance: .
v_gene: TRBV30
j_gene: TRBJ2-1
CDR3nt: TGTGCCTGGAGTCCCAGCGGGTTTTACAATGAGCAGTTCTTC
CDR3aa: CAWSPSGFYNEQFF

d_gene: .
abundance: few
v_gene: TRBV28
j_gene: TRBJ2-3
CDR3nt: TGTGCCAGCCCTAGCACAGATACGCAGTATTTT
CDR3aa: CASPSTDTQYF

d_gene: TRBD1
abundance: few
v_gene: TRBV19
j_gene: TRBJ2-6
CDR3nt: TGTGCCAGTATTAGACAGGGGCCTCACTCTGGGGCCAACGTCCTGACTTTC
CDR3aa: CASIRQGPHSGANVLTF

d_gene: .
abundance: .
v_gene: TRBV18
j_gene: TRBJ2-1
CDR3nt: TGTGCCAGCTCACTACTAGTCGCTGAGCAGTTCTTC
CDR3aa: CASSLLVAEQFF

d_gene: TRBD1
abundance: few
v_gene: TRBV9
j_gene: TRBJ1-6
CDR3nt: TGTGCCAGCAGCGAGAGGGACAGGGTGGCACCCCTCCACTTT
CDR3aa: CASSERDRVAPLHF

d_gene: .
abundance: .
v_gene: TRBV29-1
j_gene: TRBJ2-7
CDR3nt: TGCAGCGCCTCGCGGGGGCCCGGACCGTCCGAGCAGTACTTC
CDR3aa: CSASRGPGPSEQYF

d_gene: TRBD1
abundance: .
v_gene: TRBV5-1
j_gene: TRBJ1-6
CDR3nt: TGCGCCAGCAGCTCGGACAGGTTGAGGAATTCACCCCTCCACTTT
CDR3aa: CASSSDRLRNSPLHF

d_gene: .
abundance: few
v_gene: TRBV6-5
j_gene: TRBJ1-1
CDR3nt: TGTGCCAGCAGTTGGGGGAACACTGAAGCTTTCTTT
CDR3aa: CASSWGNTEAFF